The present T cell receptor (beta chain) was sequenced within a study of beta chain features in type 1 diabetes. One heparinised blood draw, averaging roughly 110 mL, came from each donor. Reverse transcription of all isolated RNA meant that expressed TCRB transcripts were sequenced. Repertoires were generated with immunoSEQ multiplex PCR, while TCRdb's copy carries only in-frame clones and drops some. The sample includes roughly 610,000 clones, 15% to 17% seen only once; the top ten take about 0.086%. Germline CDR1 is SGHRS and CDR2 is YFSETQ. There are 14 residues in the CDR3. Trimming removed 0 bases from V and 9 bases from J; junction bases left unmatched: 3. As regards this clone: What it binds is not known.

Study-level findings and limits: Sequencing the cDNA could make cells with high TCR expression show up more than they should. These data did not resolve whether HLA type affects TCRB rearrangement. The naive, central memory and Treg TCRB repertoires looked more alike in patients than they did in healthy donors.

V and J are TRBV5-1 and TRBJ1-6; TRBD1 agrees at 7 bases. The TCR was taken from a man aged 18 to 29 in good health. The specimen sequenced was naive CD4+ T cells from blood. The CDR3: CASSLETGLSPLHF. The CDR3 nucleotides read TGCGCCAGCAGCTTGGAGACAGGGCTTTCACCCCTCCACTTT. Full variable domain (outside the CDR3, taken from reference TRBV5-1 and TRBJ1-6): KAGVTQTPRYLIKTRGQQVTLSCSPISGHRSVSWYQQTPGQGLQFLFEYFSETQRNKGNFPGRFSGRQFSNSRSEMNVSTLELGDSALYLCASSLETGLSPLHFGNGTRLTVT.